This entry is about one T cell receptor (beta chain). Its antigen is unknown. The source of the sample is a study of cytomegalovirus exposure and HLA in healthy donors. Regarding the study as a whole: Rare TCR sequences dominated, though some public TCRs recurred in many donors. The authors confirmed in vitro that three CMV-associated chains were specific for CMV antigens. Listed as cytomegalovirus-associated were 150 to 200 TCR beta chains. The TCR clusters that emerged in the first cohort tended, a later analysis found, to co-occur in the approximately 120 validation repertoires.

After removal of 1 base from V and 2 bases from J, the junction contained 4 bases not matched to a gene. The CDR3 has 15 amino acids. Germline V CDR1 and CDR2: SEHNR, FQNEAQ (reference sequence). Only in-frame clones appear in the TCRdb table, and some are missing; sequencing was by immunoSEQ multiplex PCR. The table includes approximately 120,000 clones, 88% detected once. This clonotype was obtained from a woman in her late teens or twenties in good health and CMV-seronegative. Sequenced sample: PBMCs. This chain joins TRBV7-9 and TRBJ2-7, with TRBD2 matching over 8 bases. The CDR3 DNA follows: TGTGCCAGCAGCTTAGGCGGGAGGCAAACCTACGAGCAGTACTTC. Translated, it gives CASSLGGRQTYEQYF.